The present TCR beta chain was sequenced within a study of shared clonotypes between healthy human individuals (dated by TCRdb to about 2020). Regarding the study in general: A few men and two women, aged 18 to 49 years, made up the cohort. Each donor's leukapheresis produced roughly between about 0.9 and 9.5 billion PBMCs. Blood TCR repertoires of a handful of healthy adults were deeply sequenced to estimate repertoire size and the extent of clonotype sharing between individuals. For each donor, CD4 naive and CD4 memory were each given three plates, CD8 naive was given two plates, and CD8 memory was given one plate. To increase sequencing depth and limit assay-specific biases, different laboratories used diverse techniques to prepare libraries and sequence TCR repertoires.

The full study reports these points: About 4.5% of naive CD4, more than 3% of naive CD8, about 2.4% of memory CD4, and roughly 0.4% of memory CD8 clonotypes were shared across several donors. Naive subsets generally had larger estimated clonotype richness than memory subsets. Sampling was restricted to blood, and TCR repertoires in tissues likely differ from the TCR repertoires found in blood. Compared with non-shared clonotypes, clonotypes shared by all four sorted-subset donors had higher generation probabilities. Even with the large sequencing depth, rarefaction of the sorted-subset datasets indicated that sequencing was incomplete. Pairwise subsampling led to the expectation that sequencing depth would affect the degree of clonotype sharing among donors. Because the study included only a small number of donors, the genetic and exposure-history diversity represented was limited.

Trimming at the junction amounts to 4 bases on V and 0 bases on J, and the germline ends lie 6 bases apart. Taken from the germline V gene, the CDR1 and CDR2 loops are SQVTM and ANQGSEA. The CDR3 sequence holds 12 residues, the cysteine and phenylalanine included. The CDR3 DNA has 36 bases and is translated from base 1. Using the deep immunoSEQ assay, TCR CDR3 regions were amplified from genomic DNA by multiplex PCR. Extracted genomic DNA from each cell subset was spread evenly across all wells of several immunoSEQ 96-well plates, with each plate serving as a replicate. Each replicate PCR for sorted subsets received about 210 ng genomic DNA, equal to about 30,000 T cell genomes. Purified libraries were measured with a Qubit 3.0 fluorometer, size-checked on a Bioanalyzer 2100, and measured again with the KAPA Library Quantification kit. Every immunoSEQ 96-well plate was sequenced on a dedicated single-read 150-cycle Illumina NextSeq 550 flow cell. Concerning the study's data processing: Because only junctional sequences without quality scores were contained in the immunoSEQ output, filtering matching that applied to full-length reads could not be performed. To assign V/J genes and CDR3, sequences were annotated using PyIR, a Python wrapper for IgBLAST v1.9, with IMGT germline references. Reads with weak V/J assignments (E-value above 1e-6), missing CDR3, stop codons, out-of-frame junctions, or ambiguous translated residues were removed. V3J clonotypes were defined as sequences sharing the same inferred V gene, J gene, and CDR3 amino acid sequence. Percentage overlap between repertoires was calculated by dividing the number of shared unique clonotypes by the size of the smaller repertoire. Three approaches were used to assess repertoire richness: RTK rarefaction, the Chao1 estimator, and Recon v2.1 estimates of unobserved clonotypes. Generation probabilities for all TCRbeta clonotypes obtained by the gDNA method from a handful of donors were computed using OLGA. Held by TCRdb, this immuneACCESS table contains in-frame sequences only and omits some clones. Under half of the omission traces to an unresolved V gene where checked; the cause of the rest is unknown. V, J and clone size reflect that table, while D and trimming were determined from the DNA. The table for this sample lists about 1.5 million clones; roughly 96% of them were counted only once. The ten largest make up approximately 1.2% of the sample.

With respect to this clone: Which antigen it targets is not known. The input lacks base qualities; no much larger clone sits a single base away.

Healthy HIV-negative adults with no recently reported acute infections or vaccinations were included as donors. All donors were Caucasian adults living in Nashville, Tennessee, USA. CD4+ T cells were enriched by magnetic negative selection, after which naive cells were positively selected on CD45RA and the negative fraction was taken as the memory subset. Blood was obtained by leukapheresis, after which PBMCs were separated by Ficoll-Histopaque density gradient centrifugation and cryopreserved in liquid nitrogen vapor phase. Analytical flow cytometry was used to check the purity and quantity of every magnetically sorted T cell population. Each sorted fraction had its genomic DNA isolated and then quantified by UV absorbance on a Nanodrop 2000c.

The chain employs TRBV29-1 and TRBJ2-5; the D gene cannot be resolved reliably. The origin of this receptor is a man in his thirties or forties in good health. The sequencing sample was made of naive CD4+ T cells sorted from blood. The cell subset or site label corresponds to: CD45RA+ positively selected. The encoded CDR3 is CSVGRNQETQYF. The nucleotide sequence reads TGCAGCGTTGGCAGAAACCAAGAGACCCAGTACTTC.